The next 4 T cell receptor beta chains were all read from a single sample in a study of cytomegalovirus exposure and HLA in healthy donors. Use of 60 Vbeta and 13 Jbeta primers characterized the PCR. Here immunoSEQ multiplex PCR was the method, and the copy in TCRdb shows in-frame clones only, minus some. Among some 120,000 clones, roughly four fifths were seen once, and the ten largest hold about 1.7%. Sequencing input: PBMCs. All receptors come from a middle-aged man in good health and CMV-seronegative.

The chain links TRBV7-9 to TRBJ1-5; perhaps TRBD1 as D (5 bases). This CDR3 is 15 amino acids long. Deletions cut 3 bases from V and 1 base from J, with 10 bases between. Germline V CDR1 and CDR2: SEHNR, FQNEAQ (reference sequence). CDR3 DNA sequence: TGTGCCAGCAGCTTTGGGACTGGGAGCAATCAGCCCCAGCATTTT. Its translation is CASSFGTGSNQPQHF.

This clone has a single count. This chain uses TRBV28 with TRBJ2-7, with 7 bases aligning to TRBD1. The V and J ends lost 5 bases and 6 bases, in that order; junction bases with no gene match: 13. The CDR3 extends over 15 amino acids. CDR1 is MDHEN and CDR2 is SYDVKM in the germline V gene. CDR3: CASSTLQGWYAEQYF. DNA of the CDR3: TGTGCCAGCAGTACACTACAGGGGTGGTATGCCGAGCAGTACTTC.

This clone was counted once. The rearrangement joins TRBV30 to TRBJ1-1; no clear D gene. V shed 3 bases and J shed 0 bases, with 11 bases lying between them. Germline V lookup: CDR1 GTSNPN, CDR2 SVGIG (reference sequence). This CDR3 has 14 residues. In nucleotides, the CDR3 is TGTGCCTGGAGGCCTATAACAGTGAACACTGAAGCTTTCTTT. It encodes CAWRPITVNTEAFF.

The CDR3 loop reads CASSLLYGNPNQPQHF. In DNA form, the CDR3 reads TGTGCCAGCAGTTTACTTTACGGGAATCCGAATCAGCCCCAGCATTTT. The chain is built from TRBV27 and TRBJ1-5; no clear D gene. Germline V gene data show CDR1 as MNHEY and CDR2 as SMNVEV (reference sequence). The CDR3 extends over 16 amino acids. The germline V and J ends were trimmed by 2 bases and 4 bases, with 15 bases remaining between them.